This TCR beta chain was observed in a study of T cell responses to AZD1222 COVID-19 vaccine. Across the study: Second-dose intervals of approximately 4 or approximately 12 weeks were pooled.

This CDR3 has 14 amino acids. Germline loops: CDR1 MNHEY, CDR2 SMNVEV (reference sequence). Trimming cost V 3 bases and J 7 bases, with 13 bases left between them. Data came from immunoSEQ multiplex PCR; TCRdb stores just in-frame clones and leaves some out. The table has 100,000 to 140,000 clones, about 90% seen once. Study-wide results and caveats: Along spike, vaccine-associated CD4 TCRs were found throughout, with dominance at 160-218 and 743-854. Donor demographics were predominantly white British with a female majority; clonal diversity may be underestimated. Reports indicate that nearly half of spike-specific TCRs are directed at unmutated variant regions.

Worth noting for this clone: Antigen: not known.

The chain is built from TRBV27 and TRBJ2-1; D is perhaps TRBD1 (5 bases). The specimen was peripheral blood, collected on day 0 of AZD1222 vaccination. This TCR was sampled from an adult in good health. As DNA, the CDR3 is TGTGCCAGCAGTTTCCCCAGCAGGGCGAATGAGCAGTTCTTC. Its protein product is CASSFPSRANEQFF.